The sequence of this T cell receptor beta chain was determined in a study of shared clonotypes between healthy human individuals. The assay was immunoSEQ multiplex PCR, and TCRdb's table has in-frame clones only and misses some. Found here are around 2.3 million clones, around 95% of them singletons; the top ten hold roughly 0.13%. Germline V gene data show CDR1 as SNHLY and CDR2 as FYNNEI. Between the trimmed V and J ends, which lost 3 bases and 2 bases, there was a span of 11 bases. The CDR3 runs 15 residues. The TCR comes from a man younger than 35 in good health. V is TRBV2 and J is TRBJ1-5; perhaps TRBD1 as D (5 bases). The source material was naive CD4+ T cells sorted from blood. Subset denoted: CD45RA+ positively selected. The DNA for the CDR3 is TGTGCCAGCAGTGATTCCGGGGGGGGCAATCAGCCCCAGCATTTT. It codes for CASSDSGGGNQPQHF.